This TCR beta chain was captured in a study of OX40 agonist ivuxolimab in advanced cancers. The method was immunoSEQ multiplex PCR; TCRdb's version includes in-frame clones alone and lacks a portion of them. The data contain about 46,000 clones, over 65% of them singletons. V lost 3 bases to trimming and J lost 4 bases; unmatched junction nucleotides: 3. The CDR3 runs to 14 residues. Germline V gene lookup returns CDR1 SGHVS and CDR2 FQNEAQ. The chain has TRBV7-8 and TRBJ2-1; 7 bases are shared with TRBD1. The sequence came from an adult with an advanced solid tumor such as melanoma, head and neck, liver or kidney cancer. The starting material was CD4+ or CD8+ T cells sorted from blood, obtained in a trial of the OX40 agonist ivuxolimab. The CDR3 region is CASSLGQPYNEQFF. The DNA for the CDR3 is TGTGCCAGCAGCTTGGGACAGCCTTACAATGAGCAGTTCTTC.